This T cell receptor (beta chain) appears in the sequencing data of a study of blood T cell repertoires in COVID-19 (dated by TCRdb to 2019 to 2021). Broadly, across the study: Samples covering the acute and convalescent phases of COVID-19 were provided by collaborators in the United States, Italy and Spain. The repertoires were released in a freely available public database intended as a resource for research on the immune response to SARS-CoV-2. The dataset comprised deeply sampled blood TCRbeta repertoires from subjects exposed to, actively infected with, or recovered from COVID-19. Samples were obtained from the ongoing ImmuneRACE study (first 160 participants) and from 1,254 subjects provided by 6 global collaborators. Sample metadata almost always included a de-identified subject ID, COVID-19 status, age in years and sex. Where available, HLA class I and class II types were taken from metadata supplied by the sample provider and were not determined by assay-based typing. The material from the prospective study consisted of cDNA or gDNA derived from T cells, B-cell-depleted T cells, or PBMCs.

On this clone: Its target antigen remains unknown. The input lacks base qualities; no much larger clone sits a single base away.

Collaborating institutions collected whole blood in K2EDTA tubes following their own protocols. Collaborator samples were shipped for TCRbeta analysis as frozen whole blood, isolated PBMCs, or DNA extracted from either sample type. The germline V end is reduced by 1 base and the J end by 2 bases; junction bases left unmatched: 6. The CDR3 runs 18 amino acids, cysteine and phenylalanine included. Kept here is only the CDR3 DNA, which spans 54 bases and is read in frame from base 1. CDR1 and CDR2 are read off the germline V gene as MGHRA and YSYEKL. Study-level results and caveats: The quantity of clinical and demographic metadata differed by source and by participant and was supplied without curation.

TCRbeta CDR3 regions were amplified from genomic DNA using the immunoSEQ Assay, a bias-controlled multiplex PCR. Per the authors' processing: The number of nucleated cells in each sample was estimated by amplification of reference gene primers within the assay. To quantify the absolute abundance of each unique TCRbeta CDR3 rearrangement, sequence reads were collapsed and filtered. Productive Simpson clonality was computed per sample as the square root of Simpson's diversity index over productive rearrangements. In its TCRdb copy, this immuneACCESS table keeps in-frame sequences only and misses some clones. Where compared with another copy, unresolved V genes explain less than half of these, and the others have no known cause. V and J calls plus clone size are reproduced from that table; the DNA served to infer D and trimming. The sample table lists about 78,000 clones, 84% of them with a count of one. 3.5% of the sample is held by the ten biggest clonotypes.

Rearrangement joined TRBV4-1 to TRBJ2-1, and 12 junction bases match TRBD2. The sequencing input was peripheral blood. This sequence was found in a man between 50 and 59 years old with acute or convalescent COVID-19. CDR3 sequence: CASSQGPLAGGAYNEQFF. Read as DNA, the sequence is TGCGCCAGCAGCCAAGGTCCGCTAGCGGGAGGGGCCTACAATGAGCAGTTCTTC.